The 8 T cell receptor beta chains presented below share a single source sample, sequenced in a study of molecular identifiers for immune sequencing clone quantification. TCRdb re-called the PCR reads through MiXCR, storing one row per CDR3 protein. Of 490,000 or so distinct CDR3 sequences listed, about 21% were seen once; the top ten hold about 0.8%. Sequenced sample: naive CD8+ T cells from blood, with Jurkat cell RNA spiked in. The subset is: FACS-sorted CD8+CD4-CCR7+CD45RA+ naive T cells. The receptors were gathered from a human donor in good health. Some libraries in this study had Jurkat cell RNA spiked in.

This clonotype was recorded many times. J is TRBJ2-5 and V is TRBV6-2 or TRBV6-3; D gene uncertain. CDR1 is MNHEY and CDR2 is SVGEGT in the germline V gene. The CDR3 extends over 11 amino acids. V was trimmed by 7 bases and J by 1 base, leaving 4 bases between them. CDR3 coding DNA: TGTGCCAGCACCCTCCAAGAGACCCAGTACTTC. Translation gives CASTLQETQYF.

In its sample, this clonotype was seen many times. J is TRBJ1-6 and V is TRBV20-1; 7 positions agree with TRBD1. Germline CDR1 is DFQATT and CDR2 is SNEGSKA (reference sequence). The CDR3 extends over 17 amino acids. The junction had 10 bases not matched to a gene; V was cut back by 0 bases and J by 5 bases. The CDR3 here is CSARDGGQATDNSPLHF. DNA of the CDR3: TGCAGTGCTAGAGACGGAGGACAGGCTACCGATAATTCACCCCTCCACTTT.

The J gene is TRBJ2-2, the V gene TRBV4-1; 10 nucleotides agree with TRBD2. Trimming removed 3 bases from V and 0 bases from J; junction bases left unmatched: 4. The CDR3 sequence is 17 residues long. Germline CDR1 reads MGHRA; CDR2 reads YSYEKL. The CDR3 nucleotides read TGCGCCAGCAGCCACGATAGCGGGAGGACGAACACCGGGGAGCTGTTTTTT. Amino acids: CASSHDSGRTNTGELFF.

The rearrangement uses TRBV7-9 and TRBJ1-3; the D is unclear. Trimming pared 4 bases from V and 3 bases from J, leaving 10 bases between. Germline CDR1 reads SEHNR; CDR2 reads FQNEAQ (reference sequence). The CDR3 loop spans 14 amino acids. This CDR3 reads CASSSLFLGNTIYF. The CDR3, as DNA: TGTGCCAGCAGCTCCCTTTTCCTTGGAAACACCATATATTTT.

This clonotype turned up a few times. The V call is TRBV4-3, the J call TRBJ2-7; D unclear. Per the germline V gene, CDR1 is LGHNA and CDR2 is YSLEER. The ends were cut back, 1 base at V and 0 bases at J, with 13 bases in the middle. The CDR3 is 16 amino acids. This CDR3 is CASSQGDRGSSYEQYF. In DNA form, the CDR3 reads TGCGCCAGCAGCCAAGGGGATCGCGGCAGCTCCTACGAGCAGTACTTC.

V usage is TRBV27 and J usage is TRBJ2-3, with D possibly being TRBD1 (5 bases). Trimming pared 7 bases from V and 3 bases from J, leaving 17 bases between. CDR3 length: 15 residues. Germline values: CDR1 MNHEY, CDR2 SMNVEV (reference sequence). The CDR3 DNA is TGTGCCAGCATGGAATTTAGGGGCGGTACAGATACGCAGTATTTT. Residues: CASMEFRGGTDTQYF.

This clonotype was observed many times. This chain joins TRBV4-3 and TRBJ2-7; D perhaps matches TRBD1 (5 bases). This CDR3 is built from 15 residues. The V end was cut by 0 bases, the J end by 0 bases, with 9 bases between. Germline values: CDR1 LGHNA, CDR2 YSLEER. Here the CDR3 reads CASSQDRQISYEQYF. The CDR3 nucleotides read TGCGCCAGCAGCCAAGACCGACAGATCTCCTACGAGCAGTACTTC.

This clonotype was detected many times. The gene calls are TRBV7-9 and TRBJ2-7; D call uncertain. The V gene lost 7 bases and the J gene lost 6 bases, with 16 bases spanning the gap. Germline CDR1 is SEHNR and CDR2 is FQNEAQ (reference sequence). The CDR3 length is 13 residues. CDR3 sequence: CASMSSLGSEQYF. DNA of the CDR3: TGTGCCAGCATGTCGTCTTTGGGATCCGAGCAGTACTTC.